The 18 T cell receptor beta chains listed next were all sequenced from one sample in a study of blood T cell repertoires in COVID-19. TCRdb's table, derived via immunoSEQ multiplex PCR, lists solely in-frame clones and lacks some. Found here are around 260,000 clones, approximately 79% of them singletons; the top ten hold approximately 4.5%. Source material: PBMCs or T cells enriched from blood (not recorded which). These receptors all stem from a man younger than 40 with acute COVID-19.

The V and J genes are TRBV27 and TRBJ2-3; possible D gene TRBD2, 6 bases. The CDR3 spans 17 residues. Trimming cost V 7 bases and J 0 bases, with 20 bases left between them. From germline, CDR1 is MNHEY and CDR2 SMNVEV (reference sequence). The CDR3 nucleotides read TGTGCCAGCAACGTTTTAGGGCCCGGGACTAGCACAGATACGCAGTATTTT. As protein: CASNVLGPGTSTDTQYF.

This clone occurred once. The chain joins TRBV24-1 to TRBJ1-5; 7 bases agree with TRBD1. Germline CDR1 is KGHDR and CDR2 is SFDVKD. The trim removed 3 bases at V and 5 bases at J, leaving 12 bases unmatched. This CDR3 contains 17 residues. CDR3 amino acids: CATSDASPGQLYQPQHF. The CDR3 coding sequence is TGTGCCACCAGTGATGCCTCCCCGGGACAGCTTTATCAGCCCCAGCATTTT.

The chain joins TRBV2 to TRBJ2-1; 14 bases map to TRBD2. The CDR3 covers 16 residues. Germline values: CDR1 SNHLY, CDR2 FYNNEI. With 8 bases clipped from V and 7 bases from J, the junction kept 10 bases outside the gene matches. CDR3 protein: CASALGTSGRVNEQFF. The DNA of the CDR3 is TGTGCCAGCGCCCTCGGGACTAGCGGGAGAGTGAATGAGCAGTTCTTC. Complete variable domain (other parts from reference TRBV2 and TRBJ2-1): EPEVTQTPSHQVTQMGQEVILRCVPISNHLYFYWYRQILGQKVEFLVSFYNNEISEKSEIFDDQFSVERPDGSNFTLKIRSTKLEDSAMYFCASALGTSGRVNEQFFGPGTRLTVL.

This clone was seen a single time. This chain joins TRBV2 and TRBJ1-1, with D perhaps TRBD1 (6 bases). The CDR3 is made up of 14 amino acids. CDR1 is SNHLY and CDR2 is FYNNEI in the germline V gene. V was shortened by 7 bases and J by 3 bases, with 15 bases between the two germline ends. The CDR3 is CASNEGGGYTEAFF. The CDR3 DNA sequence: TGTGCCAGCAACGAGGGGGGGGGTTACACTGAAGCTTTCTTT.

The V gene is TRBV10-1, the J gene TRBJ2-1; the match to TRBD2 covers 11 bases. The CDR3 loop spans 13 amino acids. Germline V gene lookup returns CDR1 WNHNN and CDR2 SYGVQD (reference sequence). V trimming: 8 bases; J trimming: 3 bases; junction bases outside the gene matches: 0. The CDR3: CASGTSGYNEQFF. The CDR3 DNA follows: TGCGCCAGCGGGACTAGCGGCTACAATGAGCAGTTCTTC.

The chain uses TRBV19 and TRBJ1-2; D not resolved. The CDR3 consists of 11 residues. The germline CDR1 and CDR2 sequences are LNHDA and SQIVND (reference sequence). With 5 bases removed from V and 9 bases from J, the gap between germline ends came to 10 bases. The CDR3 spells CASSRGNRYTF. CDR3 DNA: TGTGCCAGTAGTCGAGGAAATCGCTACACCTTC.

For the CDR3, the DNA is TGTGCCAGCAGTGTCGAGTCGGGACTAGGGATCTATGAGCAGTTCTTC. This encodes CASSVESGLGIYEQFF. The chain recombines TRBV6-4 with TRBJ2-1; 8 bases fit TRBD2. V lost 4 bases to trimming and J lost 8 bases; unmatched junction nucleotides: 13. The CDR3 spans 16 residues. Germline V gives CDR1 MRHNA, CDR2 SNTAGT.

The rearrangement links TRBV11-3 to TRBJ2-1; 7 positions agree with TRBD2. This CDR3 has 15 residues. Germline V CDR1 and CDR2: SGHNT, YENEEA. V was pared by 1 base and J by 6 bases, with 6 bases of the junction left unmatched. CDR3 region: CASSLVVAGANEQFF. The CDR3 coding sequence is TGTGCCAGCAGCTTAGTGGTAGCGGGCGCCAATGAGCAGTTCTTC.

CDR3 in DNA: TGTGCCAGCAAACCGGGACAGGGAAACCAGCCCCAGCATTTT. It translates to CASKPGQGNQPQHF. The rearrangement joins TRBV28 to TRBJ1-5, with 9 bases lining up with TRBD1. This CDR3 comprises 14 residues. Germline trimming cut 7 bases from V and 7 bases from J; bases unmatched to any gene: 8. CDR1 and CDR2 from the germline V gene are MDHEN and SYDVKM.

The gene calls are TRBV2 and TRBJ1-2, with 7 bases that match TRBD1. From germline, CDR1 is SNHLY and CDR2 FYNNEI. The CDR3 loop spans 13 amino acids. The junction had 9 bases not matched to a gene; V was cut back by 6 bases and J by 8 bases. The CDR3 DNA sequence: TGTGCCAGCAGGAACGGGACAGCCGGAGGCTACACCTTC. This gives the protein CASRNGTAGGYTF. The whole variable domain, filled in from reference TRBV2 and TRBJ1-2, reads EPEVTQTPSHQVTQMGQEVILRCVPISNHLYFYWYRQILGQKVEFLVSFYNNEISEKSEIFDDQFSVERPDGSNFTLKIRSTKLEDSAMYFCASRNGTAGGYTFGSGTRLTVV.

The chain employs TRBV30 and TRBJ2-1, with a weak D call TRBD2 (6 bases). The CDR3 is 13 residues long. The ends were cut back, 1 base at V and 9 bases at J, with 13 bases in the middle. The germline V gene has CDR1 GTSNPN and CDR2 SVGIG (reference sequence). CDR3 nucleotides: TGTGCCTGGAGTGCAATGACTAGTGGTGAGCAGTTCTTC. Protein product: CAWSAMTSGEQFF.

In its sample, this clone was seen a few times. Other DNA variants within this sample encode the same CDR3. CDR3 sequence: CASRLGQELEAFF. The DNA for the CDR3 is TGTGCCAGCAGGCTGGGACAGGAACTTGAAGCTTTCTTT. The genes are TRBV2 and TRBJ1-1; 8 positions match TRBD1. Unmatched junction bases numbered 7, after V lost 6 bases and J lost 7 bases. The germline gives CDR1 SNHLY, CDR2 FYNNEI. The CDR3 has 13 amino acids.

The chain recombines TRBV27 with TRBJ1-1; TRBD1 aligns across 7 bases. Germline V gene lookup returns CDR1 MNHEY and CDR2 SMNVEV (reference sequence). With V trimmed by 6 bases and J by 9 bases, 10 bases remained unmatched. This CDR3 region has 13 residues. CDR3 in DNA: TGTGCCAGCAGCAACACAGGGGTGGGCAAAGCTTTCTTT. It is translated as CASSNTGVGKAFF.

The chain has TRBV27 and TRBJ1-1, with D maybe TRBD1 (6 bases). Trimming left V 5 bases short and J 8 bases short, with 18 bases between. CDR1 and CDR2 from the germline V gene are MNHEY and SMNVEV (reference sequence). The CDR3 spans 14 residues. CDR3 in DNA: TGTGCCAGCAGTCCTCAAGGGACACGATCAGAAGCTTTCTTT. Protein: CASSPQGTRSEAFF.

The rearrangement uses TRBV6-1 and TRBJ1-2; 7 bases are shared with TRBD1. V lost 0 bases, J lost 6 bases, and 4 bases stayed unmatched. Per the germline V gene, CDR1 is MNHNS and CDR2 is SASEGT. The CDR3 spans 14 residues. The CDR3 sequence is CASSEAEGAHGYTF. CDR3 in DNA: TGTGCCAGCAGTGAAGCCGAGGGGGCTCATGGCTACACCTTC.

This clone was detected many times. The J gene is TRBJ1-1, the V gene TRBV24-1; D gene unclear. Germline values: CDR1 KGHDR, CDR2 SFDVKD. V lost 5 bases and J lost 1, with 7 bases in between. CDR3 length: 13 amino acids. The CDR3 nucleotides read TGTGCCACCAGTGGGCATCCGAACACTGAAGCTTTCTTT. This sequence encodes CATSGHPNTEAFF.

This chain joins TRBV7-2 and TRBJ2-2; unclear D gene. Deletions cut 5 bases from V and 3 bases from J, with 7 bases between. This CDR3 is 13 amino acids long. CDR1 is SGHTA and CDR2 is FQGNSA in the germline V gene. CDR3: CASSLEYTGELFF. The CDR3, as DNA: TGTGCCAGCAGCCTCGAGTACACCGGGGAGCTGTTTTTT.

The V call is TRBV3-1 (or the pseudogene TRBV3-2), the J call TRBJ2-5; D not certain. The length of the CDR3 is 15 residues. The V end was cut by 0 bases, the J end by 1 base, with 9 bases between. Germline lookup yields CDR1 LGHDT and CDR2 YNNKEL (reference sequence). The chain's CDR3 is CASSQDRGGQETQYF. The CDR3 bases are TGTGCCAGCAGCCAAGACAGAGGTGGCCAAGAGACCCAGTACTTC.